The present TCR beta chain was sequenced within a study of blood T cell repertoires in COVID-19 (dated by TCRdb to 2018 to 2020). Regarding the study in general: Samples from collaborators originated in the United States, Italy and Spain and spanned both the acute and convalescent phases of COVID-19. The prospective study material was composed of cDNA or gDNA derived from T cells, B-cell-depleted T cells, or PBMCs. Deeply sampled blood TCRbeta repertoires from subjects exposed to, actively infected with, or recovered from COVID-19 were included in the dataset. The repertoires were released in a freely available public database intended as a resource for research on the immune response to SARS-CoV-2. The samples were drawn from the first 160 participants of the ongoing ImmuneRACE study and from 1,254 subjects provided by 6 global collaborators. The sample metadata nearly always contained a de-identified subject ID, COVID-19 status, age in years and sex. Where available, HLA class I and class II types were taken from metadata supplied by the sample provider and were not determined by assay-based typing.

One collaborating source in Seattle enrolled patients while the patients were actively infected and followed the patients over time throughout the course of disease. The collaborating institutions used their own protocols to collect whole blood in K2EDTA tubes. For TCRbeta analysis, collaborator samples were shipped as frozen whole blood, as isolated PBMCs, or as DNA extracted from either sample type. TCRbeta CDR3 regions were amplified from genomic DNA using the immunoSEQ Assay, a bias-controlled multiplex PCR. In the paper's pipeline: The number of nucleated cells in each sample was estimated by amplification of reference gene primers within the assay. To quantify the absolute abundance of each unique TCRbeta CDR3 rearrangement, sequence reads were collapsed and filtered. For each sample, productive Simpson clonality was calculated by taking the square root of Simpson's diversity index across productive rearrangements. TCRdb obtained this table from immuneACCESS and retained in-frame rearrangements with V and J assigned. These tables miss some clones; where compared with another copy, unresolved V genes account for less than half of the shortfall, and the remainder is unexplained. From that table come the V and J calls and clone size; the DNA was used to work out D and trimming. In all, the sample holds hundreds of thousands of clones, and approximately 86% of those were seen once. Around 13% of the sample comes from the top ten.

With regard to this clone: The clone's antigen remains unknown. No qualities accompany the bases; no much larger clone lies one base away.

Paper-wide results and their limitations: The amount of clinical and demographic metadata varied by source and participant and was provided uncurated.

The sequencing input was peripheral blood. The TCR comes from a woman between 65 and 79 years old with COVID-19, enrolled during active disease.

The DNA reads as follows: TGTGCCAGTAGTATAGGGCGGGGGGTAAGCGTAGCCCAGCATTTT. Translated, it gives CASSIGRGVSVAQHF. This sequence uses TRBV19 and TRBJ1-5; the D segment could be TRBD1, given 5 matching bases. Based on the germline V gene (reference sequence), the CDR1 and CDR2 sequences are LNHDA and SQIVND. The CDR3 covers 15 residues, taking in both the cysteine and the phenylalanine. The read is trimmed to its CDR3 DNA, 45 bases read in frame from base 1. Deletion took 1 base off V and 11 bases off J, with a span of 18 bases between the germline ends.